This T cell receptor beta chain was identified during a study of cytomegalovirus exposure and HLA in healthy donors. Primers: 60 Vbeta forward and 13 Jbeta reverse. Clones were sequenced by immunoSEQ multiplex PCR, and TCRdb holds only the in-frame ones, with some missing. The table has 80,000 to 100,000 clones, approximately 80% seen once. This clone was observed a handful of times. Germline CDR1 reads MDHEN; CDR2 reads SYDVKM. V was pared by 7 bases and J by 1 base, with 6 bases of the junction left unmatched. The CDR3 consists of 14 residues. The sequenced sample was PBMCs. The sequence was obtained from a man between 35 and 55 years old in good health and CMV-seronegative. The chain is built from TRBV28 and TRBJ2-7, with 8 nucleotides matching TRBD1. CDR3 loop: CASIGQGMSYEQYF. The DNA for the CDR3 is TGTGCCAGCATTGGACAGGGAATGTCCTACGAGCAGTACTTC.